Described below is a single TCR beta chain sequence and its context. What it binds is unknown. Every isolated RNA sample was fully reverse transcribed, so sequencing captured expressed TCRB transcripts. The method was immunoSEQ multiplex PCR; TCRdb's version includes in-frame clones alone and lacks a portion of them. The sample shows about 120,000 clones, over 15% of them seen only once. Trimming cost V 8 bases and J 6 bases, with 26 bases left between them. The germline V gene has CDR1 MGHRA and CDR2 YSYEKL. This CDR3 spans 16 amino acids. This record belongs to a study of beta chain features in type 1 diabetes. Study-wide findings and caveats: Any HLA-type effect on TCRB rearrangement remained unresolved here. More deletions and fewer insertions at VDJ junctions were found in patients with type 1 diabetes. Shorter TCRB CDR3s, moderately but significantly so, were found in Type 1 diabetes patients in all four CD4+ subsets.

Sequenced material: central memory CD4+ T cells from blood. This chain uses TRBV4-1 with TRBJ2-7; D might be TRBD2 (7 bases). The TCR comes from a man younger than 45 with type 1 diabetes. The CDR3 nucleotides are TGCGCCAGCCTAACGGGGGCGGACTTCACGGGAGGCGAGCAGTACTTC. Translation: CASLTGADFTGGEQYF.